The 26 T cell receptor beta chains reported below all come from one sample, sequenced in a study of blood T cell repertoires in COVID-19. Sequencing was performed with immunoSEQ multiplex PCR; in TCRdb, only in-frame clones are kept and a portion is missing. This table holds over 40,000 clones, roughly nine tenths found once. Sequencing input: peripheral blood. These receptors were taken from a woman of 80 years or more with acute or convalescent COVID-19.

V is TRBV2 and J is TRBJ1-5; 8 bases match TRBD1. After removal of 6 bases from V and 3 bases from J, the junction contained 4 bases not matched to a gene. CDR1 and CDR2 from the germline V gene are SNHLY and FYNNEI. The CDR3 sequence is 14 residues long. The CDR3 DNA reads TGTGCCAGCAGATCGACAGGGGTCAATCAGCCCCAGCATTTT. Amino acids: CASRSTGVNQPQHF.

J is TRBJ1-1 and V is TRBV6-5; tentative D call: TRBD1 (6 bases). This CDR3 is 13 amino acids long. Germline CDR1 MNHEY, CDR2 SVGAGI. The V and J ends lost 8 bases and 1 base respectively, with 11 bases between them. The CDR3 region is CASEGHPNTEAFF. The CDR3 nucleotides are TGTGCCAGCGAGGGACATCCGAACACTGAAGCTTTCTTT.

The chain recombines TRBV15 with TRBJ1-4, with 7 positions matching TRBD1. The CDR3 contains 16 residues. V shed 4 bases and J 5 bases; nucleotides not matched to a gene: 10. Germline loops: CDR1 LNHNV, CDR2 YYDKDF (reference sequence). This CDR3 is CATSKRMGQQNEKLFF. Here the CDR3 DNA reads TGTGCCACCAGCAAACGCATGGGACAGCAAAATGAAAAACTGTTTTTT.

The genes are TRBV7-6 and TRBJ2-1, with 12 bases lining up with TRBD2. Trimming at V came to 2 bases and at J to 1 base, leaving 9 bases not matched to a gene. The CDR3 has 19 residues. Germline CDR1 SGHVS, CDR2 FNYEAQ. The CDR3 sequence is CASSLSGTSGYASYNEQFF. The CDR3 DNA reads as TGTGCCAGCAGCTTATCCGGGACTAGCGGGTACGCTTCCTACAATGAGCAGTTCTTC.

The rearrangement joins TRBV15 to TRBJ1-1, with 8 bases lining up with TRBD1. Losses at the gene ends were 4 bases for V and 4 bases for J; bases not matched to a gene: 2. This CDR3 is 13 amino acids long. Germline CDR1 and CDR2: LNHNV and YYDKDF (reference sequence). The CDR3 here is CATSKDRGTEAFF. In nucleotides, the CDR3 is TGTGCCACCAGCAAAGACAGGGGCACTGAAGCTTTCTTT.

V is TRBV6-6 and J is TRBJ2-7, with D possibly being TRBD1 (6 bases). This CDR3 has 16 amino acids. V lost 4 bases and J 0 bases, leaving 16 bases between the germline ends. Germline lookup yields CDR1 MNHNY and CDR2 SVGAGI (reference sequence). As DNA, the CDR3 is TGTGCCAGCAGTTCCTACGGACAGTTGAGCTCCTACGAGCAGTACTTC. It specifies CASSSYGQLSSYEQYF.

The J gene is TRBJ1-4, the V gene TRBV11-2, with D perhaps TRBD1 (6 bases). The length of the CDR3 is 17 residues. Trimming removed 0 bases at V and 4 bases at J, with 15 bases between. Germline V CDR1 and CDR2: SGHAT, FQNNGV. The CDR3: CASSLDSRGTGNEKLFF. CDR3 nucleotide sequence: TGTGCCAGCAGCTTAGACTCCAGGGGCACGGGTAATGAAAAACTGTTTTTT.

The chain joins TRBV12-3 or TRBV12-4 to TRBJ1-4; 8 nucleotides agree with TRBD1. The CDR3 is made up of 12 amino acids. After removal of 3 bases from V and 10 bases from J, the junction contained 1 base not matched to a gene. The CDR3 coding sequence is TGTGCCAGCAGTTTCGGACAGGGAAAACTGTTTTTT. This sequence encodes CASSFGQGKLFF.

This clone was seen more than once but under ten times. The V gene is TRBV3-1 (or the pseudogene TRBV3-2), the J gene TRBJ2-7, with 10 positions matching TRBD2. The CDR3 consists of 14 residues. V dropped 0 bases and J dropped 6; count of bases not matched to a gene: 2. Germline CDR1 is LGHDT and CDR2 is YNNKEL (reference sequence). The DNA for the CDR3 is TGTGCCAGCAGCCAAGAACTAGCGGGACGCGAGCAGTACTTC. This encodes CASSQELAGREQYF.

Only one count was recorded for this clone. The chain is built from TRBV6-6 and TRBJ1-1; D is perhaps TRBD1 (6 bases). This CDR3 is built from 13 residues. Germline values: CDR1 MNHNY, CDR2 SVGAGI (reference sequence). Trimming removed 6 bases at V and 4 bases at J, with 12 bases between. CDR3 in amino acids: CASSPVGATEAFF. CDR3 DNA: TGTGCCAGCAGCCCGGTGGGGGCCACTGAAGCTTTCTTT.

The V gene is TRBV5-5, the J gene TRBJ1-1; no clear D gene. V lost 0 bases, J lost 0 bases, and 6 bases lay in between. There are 14 residues in the CDR3. Germline CDR1 SGHKS, CDR2 YYEKEE (reference sequence). CDR3 protein: CASSLASVNTEAFF. CDR3 nucleotides: TGTGCCAGCAGCTTGGCTAGTGTGAACACTGAAGCTTTCTTT.

The J gene is TRBJ1-2, the V gene TRBV24-1, with D unresolved. The V end was cut by 5 bases, the J end by 14 bases, with 8 bases between. Germline V gene lookup returns CDR1 KGHDR and CDR2 SFDVKD. This CDR3 has 9 residues. The CDR3 spells CATSVRGTF. The CDR3 DNA follows: TGTGCCACCAGTGTACGGGGTACCTTC.

The rearrangement links TRBV24-1 to TRBJ2-5, with TRBD2 matching 7 bases. Germline lookup yields CDR1 KGHDR and CDR2 SFDVKD. V was clipped by 9 bases and J by 1 base; unmatched bases: 4. This CDR3 comprises 13 residues. The CDR3, as DNA: TGTGCCACCTCTGAGCGGGGCCAAGAGACCCAGTACTTC. This codes for CATSERGQETQYF.

The DNA of the CDR3 is TGTGCCAGCAGTTCGACGGGCGGGGACGAGCAGTTCTTC. Its protein is CASSSTGGDEQFF. The rearrangement links TRBV7-6 to TRBJ2-1, with a weak D call TRBD2 (6 bases). Trimming cost V 6 bases and J 10 bases, with 16 bases left between them. The CDR3 is 13 amino acids. Germline V CDR1 and CDR2: SGHVS, FNYEAQ. Based on the CDR3 plus reference TRBV7-6 and TRBJ2-1, the full variable domain is GAGVSQSPRYKVTKRGQDVALRCDPISGHVSLYWYRQALGQGPEFLTYFNYEAQQDKSGLPNDRFSAERPEGSISTLTIQRTEQRDSAMYRCASSSTGGDEQFFGPGTRLTVL.

The rearrangement links TRBV19 to TRBJ2-1; 8 nucleotides match TRBD1. Germline-derived CDR1 and CDR2 are LNHDA and SQIVND (reference sequence). CDR3 length: 17 amino acids. V dropped 4 bases and J dropped 6; count of bases not matched to a gene: 14. For the CDR3, the DNA is TGTGCCAGTAGTACAGGGGGCGCGGGCGATTTTCGCAATGAGCAGTTCTTC. It is translated as CASSTGGAGDFRNEQFF.

The chain employs TRBV6-5 and TRBJ2-5; 11 nucleotides agree with TRBD2. The CDR3 spans 16 residues. J was trimmed by 7 bases and V by 4 bases; bases with no gene match: 11. Germline values: CDR1 MNHEY, CDR2 SVGAGI. CDR3 bases: TGTGCCAGCAGTTCAGGTCCTAGCGGGAGGTCCGCGACCCAGTACTTC. Translated, it gives CASSSGPSGRSATQYF.

This chain links TRBV30 with TRBJ2-1; 9 bases fit TRBD2. Trimming cost V 2 bases and J 7 bases; bases outside gene matches: 18. Germline-derived CDR1 and CDR2 are GTSNPN and SVGIG (reference sequence). This CDR3 has 18 amino acids. This CDR3 is CAWSPTSFTSGPGNEQFF. In nucleotides, the CDR3 is TGTGCCTGGAGTCCTACATCCTTTACTAGCGGGCCCGGGAATGAGCAGTTCTTC.

CDR3 bases: TGTGCCTGGAGTCGGGGACTAGCGGGAGGATCGGAGCAGTACTTC. As protein: CAWSRGLAGGSEQYF. The V gene is TRBV30, the J gene TRBJ2-7; 15 nucleotides match TRBD2. CDR3 length: 15 amino acids. Trimming at V came to 2 bases and at J to 7 bases, leaving 6 bases not matched to a gene. CDR1 is GTSNPN, CDR2 SVGIG, per germline (reference sequence).

The V gene is TRBV18, the J gene TRBJ2-7; 11 bases align to TRBD2. Germline assignment: CDR1 KGHSH and CDR2 LQKENI. The CDR3 runs 15 residues. V lost 6 bases to trimming and J lost 2 bases; unmatched junction nucleotides: 6. CDR3 in amino acids: CASSLTSGMTYEQYF. For the CDR3, the DNA is TGTGCCAGCTCCCTGACTAGCGGGATGACCTACGAGCAGTACTTC.

The chain employs TRBV5-1 and TRBJ2-5, with 7 bases aligning to TRBD1. The germline V gene has CDR1 SGHRS and CDR2 YFSETQ. Trimming cost V 4 bases and J 4 bases; bases outside gene matches: 13. The CDR3 contains 16 residues. CDR3 protein: CASSGDSGTAAETQYF. DNA of the CDR3: TGCGCCAGCAGCGGGGACAGTGGAACTGCGGCAGAGACCCAGTACTTC.

J is TRBJ2-7 and V is TRBV9, with D perhaps TRBD2 (6 bases). CDR1 and CDR2 from the germline V gene are SGDLS and YYNGEE. Trimming took off 4 bases at V and 2 bases at J, with 16 bases between the two ends. The CDR3 covers 15 residues. This CDR3 reads CASSPTLAEPYEQYF. DNA of the CDR3: TGTGCCAGCAGCCCGACACTAGCTGAGCCCTACGAGCAGTACTTC.

The chain combines TRBV24-1 with TRBJ1-1, with 11 bases fitting TRBD1. The CDR3 covers 19 residues. Trimming took 3 bases from V and 1 from J; bases not matched to a gene: 12. Germline CDR1 reads KGHDR; CDR2 reads SFDVKD. The DNA of the CDR3 is TGTGCCACCAGTGATACTTCTCGGACAGGGGGCGTTGGGAACACTGAAGCTTTCTTT. Translated: CATSDTSRTGGVGNTEAFF.

The V and J genes are TRBV9 and TRBJ2-3; 15 bases map to TRBD2. The V segment lost 4 bases and the J segment 0 bases; nucleotides outside the gene matches: 12. Germline values: CDR1 SGDLS, CDR2 YYNGEE. CDR3 length: 20 residues. Here the CDR3 reads CASSFGLAGGWGSSTDTQYF. CDR3 in DNA: TGTGCCAGCAGCTTCGGACTAGCGGGAGGGTGGGGCTCTAGCACAGATACGCAGTATTTT.

The J gene is TRBJ2-7, the V gene TRBV7-2; D may be TRBD1 (5 bases). Trimming pared 0 bases from V and 4 bases from J, leaving 10 bases between. Germline loops: CDR1 SGHTA, CDR2 FQGNSA. The CDR3 spans 14 residues. For the CDR3, the DNA is TGTGCCAGCAGCTTAGCCCAGGGAAATTACGAGCAGTACTTC. Translating gives CASSLAQGNYEQYF.

V and J are TRBV29-1 and TRBJ2-5; D gene uncertain. V was pared by 8 bases and J by 3 bases, with 10 bases between. The length of the CDR3 is 11 residues. Germline assignment: CDR1 SQVTM and CDR2 ANQGSEA. This CDR3 is CSTTREETQYF. The CDR3 DNA is TGCAGCACCACCCGGGAAGAGACCCAGTACTTC. Full variable domain (rest looked up from reference TRBV29-1 and TRBJ2-5): SAVISQKPSRDICQRGTSLTIQCQVDSQVTMMFWYRQQPGQSLTLIATANQGSEATYESGFVIDKFPISRPNLTFSTLTVSNMSPEDSSIYLCSTTREETQYFGPGTRLLVL.

The V and J genes are TRBV4-2 and TRBJ1-2, with 8 bases that match TRBD1. Trimming removed 1 base from V and 0 bases from J; junction bases left unmatched: 1. Germline values: CDR1 LGHNA, CDR2 YNFKEQ. The CDR3 length is 15 residues. The DNA for the CDR3 is TGTGCCAGCAGCCAAGGGGACAGGCCTAACTATGGCTACACCTTC. Its translation is CASSQGDRPNYGYTF.